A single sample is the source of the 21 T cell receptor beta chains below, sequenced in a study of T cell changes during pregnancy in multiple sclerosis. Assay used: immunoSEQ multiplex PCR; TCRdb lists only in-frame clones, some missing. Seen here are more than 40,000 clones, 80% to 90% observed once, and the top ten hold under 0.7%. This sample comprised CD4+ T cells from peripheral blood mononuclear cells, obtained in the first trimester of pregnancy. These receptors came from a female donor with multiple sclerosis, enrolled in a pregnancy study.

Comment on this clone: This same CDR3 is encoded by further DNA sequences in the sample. This CDR3 is CASSRGGDYEQYF. In DNA, the CDR3 is TGTGCCAGCAGCCGGGGGGGGGACTACGAGCAGTACTTC. This chain connects TRBV7-2 to TRBJ2-7, with 8 bases lining up with TRBD2. This CDR3 spans 13 amino acids. Germline loops: CDR1 SGHTA, CDR2 FQGNSA. Trimming at V came to 5 bases and at J to 3 bases, leaving 3 bases not matched to a gene.

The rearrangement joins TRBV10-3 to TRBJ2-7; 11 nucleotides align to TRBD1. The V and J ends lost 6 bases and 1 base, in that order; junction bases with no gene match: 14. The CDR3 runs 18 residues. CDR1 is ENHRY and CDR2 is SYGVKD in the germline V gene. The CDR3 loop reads CAIRPGTGGTSGSYEQYF. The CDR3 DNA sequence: TGTGCCATCAGGCCCGGGACAGGGGGTACTAGCGGGTCCTACGAGCAGTACTTC.

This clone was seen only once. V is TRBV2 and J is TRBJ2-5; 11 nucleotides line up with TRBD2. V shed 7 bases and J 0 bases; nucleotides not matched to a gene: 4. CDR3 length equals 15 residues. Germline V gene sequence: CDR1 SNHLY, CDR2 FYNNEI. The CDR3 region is CASKRGLADQETQYF. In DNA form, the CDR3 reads TGTGCCAGCAAAAGGGGACTAGCGGACCAAGAGACCCAGTACTTC. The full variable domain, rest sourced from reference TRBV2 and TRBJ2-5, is EPEVTQTPSHQVTQMGQEVILRCVPISNHLYFYWYRQILGQKVEFLVSFYNNEISEKSEIFDDQFSVERPDGSNFTLKIRSTKLEDSAMYFCASKRGLADQETQYFGPGTRLLVL.

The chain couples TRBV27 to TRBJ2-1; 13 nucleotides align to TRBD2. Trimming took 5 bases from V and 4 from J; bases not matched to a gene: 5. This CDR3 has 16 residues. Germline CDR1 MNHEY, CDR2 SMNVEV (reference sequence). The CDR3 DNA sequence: TGTGCCAGCAGTCCCTTGACTAGCGGGAGGTACAATGAGCAGTTCTTC. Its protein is CASSPLTSGRYNEQFF.

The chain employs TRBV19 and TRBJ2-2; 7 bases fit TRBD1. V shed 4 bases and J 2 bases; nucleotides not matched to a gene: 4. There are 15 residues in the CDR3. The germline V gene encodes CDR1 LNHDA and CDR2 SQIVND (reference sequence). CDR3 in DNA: TGTGCCAGTAGTAACTACAGGGGTAACACCGGGGAGCTGTTTTTT. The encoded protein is CASSNYRGNTGELFF.

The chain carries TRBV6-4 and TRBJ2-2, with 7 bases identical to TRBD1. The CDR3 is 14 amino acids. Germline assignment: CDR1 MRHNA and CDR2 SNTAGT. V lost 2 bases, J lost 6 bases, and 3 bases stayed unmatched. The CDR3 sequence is CASSDGQGAGELFF. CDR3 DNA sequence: TGTGCCAGCAGTGACGGGCAGGGGGCCGGGGAGCTGTTTTTT.

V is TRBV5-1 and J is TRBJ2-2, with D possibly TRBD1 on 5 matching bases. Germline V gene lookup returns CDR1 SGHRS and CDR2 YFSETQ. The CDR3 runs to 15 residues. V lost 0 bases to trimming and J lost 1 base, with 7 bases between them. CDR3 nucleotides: TGCGCCAGCAGCTTGGGGACAAGGAACACCGGGGAGCTGTTTTTT. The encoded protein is CASSLGTRNTGELFF.

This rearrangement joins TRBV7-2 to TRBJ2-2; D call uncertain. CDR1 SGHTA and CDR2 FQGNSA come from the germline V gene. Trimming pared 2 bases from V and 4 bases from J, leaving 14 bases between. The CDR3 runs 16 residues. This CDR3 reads CASSLSSGSSTGELFF. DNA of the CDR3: TGTGCCAGCAGCTTATCGTCCGGGTCGTCCACCGGGGAGCTGTTTTTT.

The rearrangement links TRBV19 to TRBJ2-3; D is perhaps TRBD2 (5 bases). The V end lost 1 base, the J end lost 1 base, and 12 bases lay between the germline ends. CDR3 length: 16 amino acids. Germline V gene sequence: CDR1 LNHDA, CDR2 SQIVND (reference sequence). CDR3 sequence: CASSIGGSFGTDTQYF. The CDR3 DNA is TGTGCCAGTAGTATAGGCGGGTCATTCGGCACAGATACGCAGTATTTT.

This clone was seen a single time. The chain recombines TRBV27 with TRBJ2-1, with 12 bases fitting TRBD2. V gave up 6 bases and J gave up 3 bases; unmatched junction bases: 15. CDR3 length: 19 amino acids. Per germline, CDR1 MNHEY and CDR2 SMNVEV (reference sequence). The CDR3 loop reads CASSRYGLAGTKSYNEQFF. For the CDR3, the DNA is TGTGCCAGCAGCCGATACGGACTAGCGGGAACAAAAAGCTACAATGAGCAGTTCTTC.

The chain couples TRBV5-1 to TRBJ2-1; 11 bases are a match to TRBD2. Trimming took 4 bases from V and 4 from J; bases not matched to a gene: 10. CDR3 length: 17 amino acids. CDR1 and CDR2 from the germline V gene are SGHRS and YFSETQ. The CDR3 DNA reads TGCGCCAGCAGCGTCGATGCCGGGACTAGCGGATACAATGAGCAGTTCTTC. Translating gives CASSVDAGTSGYNEQFF.

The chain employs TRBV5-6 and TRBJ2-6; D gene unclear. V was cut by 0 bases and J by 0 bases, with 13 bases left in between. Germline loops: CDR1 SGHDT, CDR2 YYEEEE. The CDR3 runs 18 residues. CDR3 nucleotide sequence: TGTGCCAGCAGCTTGGCTGGGCTGAGCTTCTCTGGGGCCAACGTCCTGACTTTC. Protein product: CASSLAGLSFSGANVLTF.

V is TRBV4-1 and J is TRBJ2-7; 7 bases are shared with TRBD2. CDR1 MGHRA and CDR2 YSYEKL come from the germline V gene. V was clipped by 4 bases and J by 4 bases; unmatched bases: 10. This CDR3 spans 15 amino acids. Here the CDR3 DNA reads TGCGCCAGCAGCCTGGGCGGACTAGGTATTTACGAGCAGTACTTC. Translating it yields CASSLGGLGIYEQYF.

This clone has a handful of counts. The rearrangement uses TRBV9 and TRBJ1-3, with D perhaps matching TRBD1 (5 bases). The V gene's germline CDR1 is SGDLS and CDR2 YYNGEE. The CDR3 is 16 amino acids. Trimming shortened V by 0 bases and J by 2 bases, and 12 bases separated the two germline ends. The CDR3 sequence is CASSVGRRGAGNTIYF. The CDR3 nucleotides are TGTGCCAGCAGCGTAGGAAGAAGGGGTGCTGGAAACACCATATATTTT.

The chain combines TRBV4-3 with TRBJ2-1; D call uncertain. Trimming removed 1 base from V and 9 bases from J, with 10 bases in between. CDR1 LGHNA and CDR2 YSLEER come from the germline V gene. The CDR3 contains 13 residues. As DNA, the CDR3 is TGCGCCAGCAGCCAAGTTAGGAGTAGTGAGCAGTTCTTC. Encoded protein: CASSQVRSSEQFF.

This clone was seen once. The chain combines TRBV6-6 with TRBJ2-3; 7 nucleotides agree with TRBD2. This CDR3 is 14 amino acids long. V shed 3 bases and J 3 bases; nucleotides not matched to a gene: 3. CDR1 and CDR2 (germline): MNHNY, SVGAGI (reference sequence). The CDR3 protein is CASSYGLETDTQYF. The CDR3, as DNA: TGTGCCAGCAGTTATGGACTAGAAACAGATACGCAGTATTTT.

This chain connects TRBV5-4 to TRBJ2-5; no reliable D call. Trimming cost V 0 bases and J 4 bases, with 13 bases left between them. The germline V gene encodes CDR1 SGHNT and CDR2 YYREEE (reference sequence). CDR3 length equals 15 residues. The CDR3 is CASSLAARYGETQYF. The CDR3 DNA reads TGTGCCAGCAGCTTGGCCGCTAGGTATGGAGAGACCCAGTACTTC.

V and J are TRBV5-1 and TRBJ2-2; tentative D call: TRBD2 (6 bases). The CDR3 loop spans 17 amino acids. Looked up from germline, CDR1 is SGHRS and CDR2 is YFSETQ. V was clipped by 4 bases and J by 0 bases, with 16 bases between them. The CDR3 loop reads CASSSRLGPSNTGELFF. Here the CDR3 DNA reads TGCGCCAGCAGCAGCCGACTAGGCCCCTCGAACACCGGGGAGCTGTTTTTT.

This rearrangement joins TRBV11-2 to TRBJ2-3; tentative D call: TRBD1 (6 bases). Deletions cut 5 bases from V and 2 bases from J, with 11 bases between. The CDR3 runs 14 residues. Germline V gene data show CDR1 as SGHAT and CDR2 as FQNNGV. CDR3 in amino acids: CASSLGTPTDTQYF. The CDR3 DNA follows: TGTGCCAGCAGCCTAGGGACACCCACAGATACGCAGTATTTT. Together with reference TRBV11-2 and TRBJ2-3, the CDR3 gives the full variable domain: EAGVAQSPRYKIIEKRQSVAFWCNPISGHATLYWYQQILGQGPKLLIQFQNNGVVDDSQLPKDRFSAERLKGVDSTLKIQPAKLEDSAVYLCASSLGTPTDTQYFGPGTRLTVL.

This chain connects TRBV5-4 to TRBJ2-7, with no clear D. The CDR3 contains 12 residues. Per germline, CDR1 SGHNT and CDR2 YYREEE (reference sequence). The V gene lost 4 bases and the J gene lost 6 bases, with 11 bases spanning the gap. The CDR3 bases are TGTGCCAGCAGCGTTCCAGGTATCGAGCAGTACTTC. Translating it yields CASSVPGIEQYF. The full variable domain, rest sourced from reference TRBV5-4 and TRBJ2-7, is ETGVTQSPTHLIKTRGQQVTLRCSSQSGHNTVSWYQQALGQGPQFIFQYYREEENGRGNFPPRFSGLQFPNYSSELNVNALELDDSALYLCASSVPGIEQYFGPGTRLTVT.

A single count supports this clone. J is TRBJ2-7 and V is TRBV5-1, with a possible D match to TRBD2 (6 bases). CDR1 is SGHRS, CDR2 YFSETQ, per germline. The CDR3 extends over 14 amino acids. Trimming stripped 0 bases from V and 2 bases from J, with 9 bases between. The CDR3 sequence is CASSLASAAYEQYF. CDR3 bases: TGCGCCAGCAGCTTGGCTAGCGCCGCCTACGAGCAGTACTTC.